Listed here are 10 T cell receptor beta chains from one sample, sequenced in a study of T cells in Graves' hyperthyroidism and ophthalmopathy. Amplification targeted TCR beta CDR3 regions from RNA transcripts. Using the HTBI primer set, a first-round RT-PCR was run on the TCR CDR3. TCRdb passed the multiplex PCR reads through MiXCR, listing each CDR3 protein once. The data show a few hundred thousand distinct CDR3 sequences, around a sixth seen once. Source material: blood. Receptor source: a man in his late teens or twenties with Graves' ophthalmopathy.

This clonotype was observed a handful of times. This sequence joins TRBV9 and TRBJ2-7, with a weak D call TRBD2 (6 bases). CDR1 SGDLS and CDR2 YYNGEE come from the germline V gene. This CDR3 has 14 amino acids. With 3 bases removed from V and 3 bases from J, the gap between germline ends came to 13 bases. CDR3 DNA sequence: TGTGCCAGCAGCGCCCGGACGGGGGTCTACGAGCAGTACTTC. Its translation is CASSARTGVYEQYF. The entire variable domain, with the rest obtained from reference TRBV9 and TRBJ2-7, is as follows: DSGVTQTPKHLITATGQRVTLRCSPRSGDLSVYWYQQSLDQGLQFLIQYYNGEERAKGNILERFSAQQFPDLHSELNLSSLELGDSALYFCASSARTGVYEQYFGPGTRLTVT.

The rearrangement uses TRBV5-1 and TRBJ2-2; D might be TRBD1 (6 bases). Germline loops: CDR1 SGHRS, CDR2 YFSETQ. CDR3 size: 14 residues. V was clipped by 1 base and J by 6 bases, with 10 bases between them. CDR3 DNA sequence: TGCGCCAGCAGCTTGCAGGGGATCGCCGGGGAGCTGTTTTTT. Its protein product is CASSLQGIAGELFF.

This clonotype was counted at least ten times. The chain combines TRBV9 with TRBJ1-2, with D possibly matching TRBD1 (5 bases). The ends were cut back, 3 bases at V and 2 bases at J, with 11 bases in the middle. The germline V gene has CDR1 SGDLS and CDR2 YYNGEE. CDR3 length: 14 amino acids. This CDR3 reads CASSEGPKNYGYTF. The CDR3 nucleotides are TGTGCCAGCAGCGAGGGGCCCAAAAACTATGGCTACACCTTC.

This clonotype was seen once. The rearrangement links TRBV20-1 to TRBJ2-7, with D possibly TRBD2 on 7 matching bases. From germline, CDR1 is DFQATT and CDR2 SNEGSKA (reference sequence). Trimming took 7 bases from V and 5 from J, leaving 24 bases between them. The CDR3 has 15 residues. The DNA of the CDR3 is TGCAGTGTTGGGGGGGGGGGCAGGGCTACGGACGAGCAGTACTTC. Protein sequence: CSVGGGGRATDEQYF.

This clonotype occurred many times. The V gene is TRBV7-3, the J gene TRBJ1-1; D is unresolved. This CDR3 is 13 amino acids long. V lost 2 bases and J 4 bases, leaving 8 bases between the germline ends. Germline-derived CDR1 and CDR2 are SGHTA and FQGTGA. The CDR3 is CASSLLTGTEAFF. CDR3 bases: TGTGCCAGCAGCTTACTTACCGGCACTGAAGCTTTCTTT. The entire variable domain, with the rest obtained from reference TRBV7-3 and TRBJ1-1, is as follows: GAGVSQTPSNKVTEKGKYVELRCDPISGHTALYWYRQSLGQGPEFLIYFQGTGAADDSGLPNDRFFAVRPEGSVSTLKIQRTERGDSAVYLCASSLLTGTEAFFGQGTRLTVV.

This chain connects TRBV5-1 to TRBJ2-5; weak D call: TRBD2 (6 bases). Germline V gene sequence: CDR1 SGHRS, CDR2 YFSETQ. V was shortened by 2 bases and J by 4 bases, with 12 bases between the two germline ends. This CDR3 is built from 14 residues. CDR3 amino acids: CASSFNGGRETQYF. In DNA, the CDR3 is TGCGCCAGCAGCTTTAACGGGGGTCGAGAGACCCAGTACTTC.

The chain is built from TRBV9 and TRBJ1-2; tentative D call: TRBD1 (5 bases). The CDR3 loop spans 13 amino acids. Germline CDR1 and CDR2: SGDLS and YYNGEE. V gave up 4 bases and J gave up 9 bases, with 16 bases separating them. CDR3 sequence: CASSSLVGVRYTF. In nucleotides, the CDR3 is TGTGCCAGCAGCTCTCTAGTAGGGGTACGCTACACCTTC.

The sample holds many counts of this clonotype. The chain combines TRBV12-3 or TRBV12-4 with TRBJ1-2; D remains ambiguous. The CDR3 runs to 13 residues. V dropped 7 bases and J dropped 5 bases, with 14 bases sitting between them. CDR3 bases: TGTGCCAGCACCCTGGGTAGGGTTTATGGCTACACCTTC. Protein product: CASTLGRVYGYTF.

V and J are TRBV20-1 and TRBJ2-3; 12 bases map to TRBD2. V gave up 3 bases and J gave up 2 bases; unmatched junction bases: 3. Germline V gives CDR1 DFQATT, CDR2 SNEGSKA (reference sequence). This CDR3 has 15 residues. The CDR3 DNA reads TGCAGTGCTAGCCCTAGCGGGGGGGCCACAGATACGCAGTATTTT. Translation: CSASPSGGATDTQYF.

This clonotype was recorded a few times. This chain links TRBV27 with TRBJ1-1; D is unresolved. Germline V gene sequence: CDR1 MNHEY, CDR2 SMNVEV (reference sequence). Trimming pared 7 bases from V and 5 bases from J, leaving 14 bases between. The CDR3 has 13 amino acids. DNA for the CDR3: TGTGCCAGCACCCTCGGACCCCAGACTGAAGCTTTCTTT. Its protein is CASTLGPQTEAFF.